This T cell receptor beta chain originates from a study of shared clonotypes between healthy human individuals. Only in-frame clones appear in the TCRdb table, and some are missing; sequencing was by immunoSEQ multiplex PCR. Of fewer than 3 million clones in the sample, less than 95% were seen once. CDR3 length: 14 residues. Germline CDR1 reads MDHEN; CDR2 reads SYDVKM. The chain combines TRBV28 with TRBJ1-3, with D uncertain. This TCR was sampled from a man aged 18 to 35 in good health. Some clones in this sample may be carry-over from other donors' samples. The material sequenced was naive CD4+ T cells from PBMCs. Sample subset: CD45RA+ positively selected. DNA for the CDR3: TGTGGCACCACTCCGTTTCGCTCTGGAAACACCATATATTTT. Encoded protein: CGTTPFRSGNTIYF.